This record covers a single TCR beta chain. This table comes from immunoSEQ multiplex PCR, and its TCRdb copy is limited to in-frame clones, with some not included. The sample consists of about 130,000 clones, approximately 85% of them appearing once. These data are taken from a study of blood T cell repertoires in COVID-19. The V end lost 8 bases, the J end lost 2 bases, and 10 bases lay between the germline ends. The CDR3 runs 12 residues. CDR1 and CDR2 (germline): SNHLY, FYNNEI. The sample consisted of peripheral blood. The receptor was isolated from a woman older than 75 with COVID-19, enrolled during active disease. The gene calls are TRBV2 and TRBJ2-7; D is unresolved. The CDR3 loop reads CASSRSTYEQYF. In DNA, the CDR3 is TGTGCCAGCTCCCGGAGTACCTACGAGCAGTACTTC.